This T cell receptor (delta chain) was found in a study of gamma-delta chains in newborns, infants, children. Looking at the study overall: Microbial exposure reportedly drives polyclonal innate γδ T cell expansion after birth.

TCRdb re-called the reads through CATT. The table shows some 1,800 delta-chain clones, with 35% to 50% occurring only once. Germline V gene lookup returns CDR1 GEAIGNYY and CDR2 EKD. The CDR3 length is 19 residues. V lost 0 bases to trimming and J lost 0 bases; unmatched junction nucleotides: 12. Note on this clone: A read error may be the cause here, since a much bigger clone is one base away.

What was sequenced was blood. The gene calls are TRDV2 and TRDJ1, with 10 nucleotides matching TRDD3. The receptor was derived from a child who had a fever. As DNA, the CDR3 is TGTGCCTGTGACACCGTTGGCCTGGGGGATATGAGGTACACCGATAAACTCATCTTT. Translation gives CACDTVGLGDMRYTDKLIF.